This is a list of T cell receptor beta chains from one sample in a study of radiation and T cells in renal cell carcinoma. Clones were read by immunoSEQ multiplex PCR, and TCRdb kept only the in-frame ones, dropping some. The sample yields about 140,000 clones, approximately 87% seen once. This specimen consisted of blood, obtained from a patient whose treatment included radiotherapy and nephrectomy. These receptors all stem from a woman aged 45-59 years with renal cell carcinoma. CDR3s include the opening cysteine and the closing phenylalanine or tryptophan. A D gene is named only where the DNA matches it firmly. Clone size appears in some rows only: once, few, many, or a class for an expanded clone.

DNA	CDR3	D	size	V	J
TGTGCCAGCAGCTTCAGTCCCACGGGAGGCCAGCCCCAGCATTTT	CASSFSPTGGQPQHF	.	.	TRBV5-4	TRBJ1-5
TGCGCCAGCAGCTTGGGGGTGGGCGGGCAGCCCCAGCATTTT	CASSLGVGGQPQHF	.	.	TRBV5-1	TRBJ1-5
TGTGCCAGCAGCGTAGAAAGGTTCGAGCAGTACTTC	CASSVERFEQYF	.	.	TRBV9	TRBJ2-7
TGTGCCAGCAGTGGGACTAGCGGGGGATCGGAGTTCTTC	CASSGTSGGSEFF	TRBD2	.	TRBV2	TRBJ2-1
TGTGCCAGCAGTGAGGGACAGGGGGTTGCCTATGGCTACACCTTC	CASSEGQGVAYGYTF	TRBD1	once	TRBV9	TRBJ1-2
TGTGCCAGCAGCTTAGCAACCCCAGGGACGGCTGAAGCTTTCTTT	CASSLATPGTAEAFF	.	.	TRBV7-2	TRBJ1-1
TGTGCCAGCAGTTACTCCCCGGGCAACACTGAAGCTTTCTTT	CASSYSPGNTEAFF	.	.	TRBV6-5	TRBJ1-1
TGTGCCAGTAGTACCAGGGACAGGGGGGAAGACGAGCAGTACTTC	CASSTRDRGEDEQYF	TRBD1	.	TRBV19	TRBJ2-7
TGTGCCAGCAACCTTGAAGAGGCGCGGTGGAGCGGACAGGGAGGACTAGCGGGATGCTTC	CASNLEEARWSGQGGLAGCF	TRBD2	.	TRBV2	TRBJ2-7
TGCGCCAGCAGCCAAGATTCGGTGGACGGGACCTACGAGCAGTACTTC	CASSQDSVDGTYEQYF	.	.	TRBV4-1	TRBJ2-7
TGCGCCAGCAGCGACCAGCGGGGGCCTGTAGGTGAGCAGTTCTTC	CASSDQRGPVGEQFF	TRBD2	.	TRBV5-1	TRBJ2-1
TGTGCCAGCAGCGTAGGTTTAGAATACGAGCAGTACTTC	CASSVGLEYEQYF	.	.	TRBV9	TRBJ2-7
TGCAGCGTTGGACCCGGGACAGGGGGAGAAAAACTGTTTTTT	CSVGPGTGGEKLFF	TRBD1	.	TRBV29-1	TRBJ1-4
TGTGCCAGTAGTATCCTGGCAGGCATTCAGGATACGCAGTATTTT	CASSILAGIQDTQYF	.	.	TRBV19	TRBJ2-3
TGTGCCAGCAGCGCCCTAACCGGGACAGGGTTTTCCCCCCGCGAGCAGTACTTC	CASSALTGTGFSPREQYF	TRBD1	.	TRBV7-9	TRBJ2-7
TGTGCCATCAGTGAAGGGGTAGCGGGACATTACGAGCAGTACTTC	CAISEGVAGHYEQYF	TRBD2	.	TRBV10-3	TRBJ2-7
TGTGCCAGCACCAAGGGACTAGCGGGCGGCGAGCAGTACTTC	CASTKGLAGGEQYF	TRBD2	.	TRBV6-5	TRBJ2-7
TGTGCCAGCAGCCCCGCCGGGCGGGAGGGTTACGAGCAGTACTTC	CASSPAGREGYEQYF	TRBD2	.	TRBV7-6	TRBJ2-7
TGTGCCAGCAGCGTAGGGATCGAAGCTTTCTTT	CASSVGIEAFF	.	.	TRBV9	TRBJ1-1
TGTGCCAGCAGCATGGCCGGGGGGATTACGGAGCAGTACTTC	CASSMAGGITEQYF	TRBD2	.	TRBV9	TRBJ2-7
TGTGCCAGCAGCTTGGGACCCGGGACAAAAGAATCACCCCTCCACTTT	CASSLGPGTKESPLHF	.	.	TRBV5-6	TRBJ1-6
TGTGCCAGTAGTATGAAGATCGGGGAGCTGTTTTTT	CASSMKIGELFF	.	.	TRBV19	TRBJ2-2
TGTGCCAGAGTACCAGGGGGCGGGGTACCCTACGAGCAGTACTTC	CARVPGGGVPYEQYF	TRBD1	.	TRBV2	TRBJ2-7
TGTGCCAGCAGCGTAGAAGGGCTCGGTGGCTACACCTTC	CASSVEGLGGYTF	.	once	TRBV9	TRBJ1-2
TGCGCCAGCAGCTTGGGGCAGCGAGAGCAGTACTTC	CASSLGQREQYF	.	.	TRBV5-1	TRBJ2-7
TGCGCCAGCAGTGGGGTCCTTTCGGAAAAACTGTTTTTT	CASSGVLSEKLFF	.	.	TRBV10-1	TRBJ1-4
TGCGCCAGCAGCTTGGACAGGGGGCCATGGGAGCAGTACTTC	CASSLDRGPWEQYF	TRBD1	.	TRBV5-1	TRBJ2-7
TGTGCCAGCGGGACGGGCACAGATACGCAGTATTTT	CASGTGTDTQYF	.	.	TRBV2	TRBJ2-3
TGTGCCAGCAGCTTGGGAGGGGCAGGGAAAAACATTCAGTACTTC	CASSLGGAGKNIQYF	TRBD2	.	TRBV7-2	TRBJ2-4
TGTGCCAGCAGCTTTACAGGCGATACGTCTGGAAACACCATATATTTT	CASSFTGDTSGNTIYF	.	.	TRBV7-2	TRBJ1-3
TGTGCCAGCAGACGAGGGACTAGCGGAAGCCCGTACCAAGAGACCCAGTACTTC	CASRRGTSGSPYQETQYF	TRBD2	.	TRBV7-2	TRBJ2-5
TGTGCCAGCAGTGGAGGGACAGGGGGAGGCTATGGCTACACCTTC	CASSGGTGGGYGYTF	TRBD1	.	TRBV2	TRBJ1-2
TGTGCCAGCAGCTTACAGAGAACCTACGAGCAGTACTTC	CASSLQRTYEQYF	.	.	TRBV7-2	TRBJ2-7
TGCGCCAGCAGCTCGGGACAGATGAGGGAAAAACTGTTTTTT	CASSSGQMREKLFF	TRBD1	.	TRBV5-1	TRBJ1-4
TGCGCCAGCAGCAGAACGAAGGGGGGTAGCAATCAGCCCCAGCATTTT	CASSRTKGGSNQPQHF	.	.	TRBV5-1	TRBJ1-5